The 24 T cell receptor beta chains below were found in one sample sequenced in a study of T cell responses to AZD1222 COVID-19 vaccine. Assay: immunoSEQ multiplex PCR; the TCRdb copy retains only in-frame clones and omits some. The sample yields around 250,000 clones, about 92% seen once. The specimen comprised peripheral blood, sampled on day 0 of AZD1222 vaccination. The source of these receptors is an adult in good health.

The CDR3 loop is CASSQGAGGVGNTIYF. CDR3 in DNA: TGCGCCAGCAGCCAAGGGGCAGGGGGCGTCGGAAACACCATATATTTT. The chain uses TRBV4-1 and TRBJ1-3, with TRBD1 matching over 8 bases. V lost 1 base and J lost 4; bases outside the gene matches: 6. This CDR3 is built from 16 residues. Looked up from germline, CDR1 is MGHRA and CDR2 is YSYEKL.

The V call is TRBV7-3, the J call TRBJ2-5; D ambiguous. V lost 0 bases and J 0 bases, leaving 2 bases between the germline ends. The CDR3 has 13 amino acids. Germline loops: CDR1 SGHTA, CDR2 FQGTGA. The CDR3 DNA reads TGTGCCAGCAGCTTAACGTACCAAGAGACCCAGTACTTC. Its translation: CASSLTYQETQYF.

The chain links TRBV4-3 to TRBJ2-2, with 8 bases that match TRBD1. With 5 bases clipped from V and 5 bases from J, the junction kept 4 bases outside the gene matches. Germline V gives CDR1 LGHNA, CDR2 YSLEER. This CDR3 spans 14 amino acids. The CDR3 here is CASSGQGSTGELFF. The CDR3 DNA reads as TGCGCCAGCAGCGGACAGGGATCAACCGGGGAGCTGTTTTTT.

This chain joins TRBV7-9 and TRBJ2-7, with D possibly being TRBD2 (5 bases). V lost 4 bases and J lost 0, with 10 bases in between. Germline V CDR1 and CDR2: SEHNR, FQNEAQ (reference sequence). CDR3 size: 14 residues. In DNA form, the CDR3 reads TGTGCCAGCAGCTCCAGCGGAGCCTCCTACGAGCAGTACTTC. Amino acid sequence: CASSSSGASYEQYF.

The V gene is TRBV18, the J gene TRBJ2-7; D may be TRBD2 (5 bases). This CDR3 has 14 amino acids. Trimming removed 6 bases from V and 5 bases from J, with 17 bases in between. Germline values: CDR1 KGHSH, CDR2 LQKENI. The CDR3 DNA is TGTGCCAGCTCGTACGCGGGCCTACGCGACGAGCAGTACTTC. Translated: CASSYAGLRDEQYF.

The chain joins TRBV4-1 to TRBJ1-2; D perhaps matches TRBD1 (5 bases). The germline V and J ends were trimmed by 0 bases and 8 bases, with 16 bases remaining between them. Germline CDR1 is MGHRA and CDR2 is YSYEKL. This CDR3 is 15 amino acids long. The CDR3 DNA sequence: TGCGCCAGCAGCCAAGAAGGGCGGTGGACAAAGGGCTACACCTTC. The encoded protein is CASSQEGRWTKGYTF.

The DNA of the CDR3 is TGCGCCAGCAGCTTGGAAACGGCGAACACTGAAGCTTTCTTT. Protein sequence: CASSLETANTEAFF. This sequence joins TRBV5-1 and TRBJ1-1, with D unresolved. Trimming stripped 0 bases from V and 1 base from J, with 7 bases between. Germline V gives CDR1 SGHRS, CDR2 YFSETQ. This CDR3 has 14 amino acids.

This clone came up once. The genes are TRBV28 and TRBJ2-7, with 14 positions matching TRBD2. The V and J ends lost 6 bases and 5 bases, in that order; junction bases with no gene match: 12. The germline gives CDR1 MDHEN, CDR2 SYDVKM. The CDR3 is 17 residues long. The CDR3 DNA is TGTGCCAGCAGGAGTGGGCGACTAGCGGGAGGGCCTCACGAGCAGTACTTC. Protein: CASRSGRLAGGPHEQYF.

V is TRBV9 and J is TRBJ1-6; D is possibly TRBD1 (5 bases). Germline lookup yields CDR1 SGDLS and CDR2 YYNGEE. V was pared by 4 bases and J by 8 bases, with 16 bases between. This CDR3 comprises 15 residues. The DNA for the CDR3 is TGTGCCAGCAGCCCCACCGGAGGGGTCGATTCACCCCTCCACTTT. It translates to CASSPTGGVDSPLHF.

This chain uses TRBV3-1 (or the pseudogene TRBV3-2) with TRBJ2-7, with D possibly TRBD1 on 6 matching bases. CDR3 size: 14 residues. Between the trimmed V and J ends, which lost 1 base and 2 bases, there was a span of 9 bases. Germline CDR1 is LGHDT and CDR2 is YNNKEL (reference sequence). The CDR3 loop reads CASSQGQATYEQYF. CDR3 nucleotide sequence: TGTGCCAGCAGCCAAGGACAGGCGACCTACGAGCAGTACTTC.

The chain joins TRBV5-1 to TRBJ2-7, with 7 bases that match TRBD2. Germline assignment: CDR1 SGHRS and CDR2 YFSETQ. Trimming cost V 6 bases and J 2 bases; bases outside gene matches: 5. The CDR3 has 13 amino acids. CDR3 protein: CASKPAGTYEQYF. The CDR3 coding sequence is TGCGCCAGCAAACCAGCGGGGACCTACGAGCAGTACTTC.

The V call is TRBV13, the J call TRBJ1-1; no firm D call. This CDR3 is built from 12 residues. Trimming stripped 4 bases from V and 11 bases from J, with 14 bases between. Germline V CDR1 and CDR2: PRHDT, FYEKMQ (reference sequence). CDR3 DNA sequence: TGTGCCAGCAGCTCCTACCCAGGCCCCGCTTTCTTT. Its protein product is CASSSYPGPAFF. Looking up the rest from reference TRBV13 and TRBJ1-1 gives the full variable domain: AAGVIQSPRHLIKEKRETATLKCYPIPRHDTVYWYQQGPGQDPQFLISFYEKMQSDKGSIPDRFSAQQFSDYHSELNMSSLELGDSALYFCASSSYPGPAFFGQGTRLTVV.

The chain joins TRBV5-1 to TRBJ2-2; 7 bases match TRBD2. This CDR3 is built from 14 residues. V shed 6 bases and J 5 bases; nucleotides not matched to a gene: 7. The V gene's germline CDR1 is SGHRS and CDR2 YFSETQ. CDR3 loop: CASKSGGGTGELFF. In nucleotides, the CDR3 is TGCGCCAGCAAATCGGGAGGTGGGACCGGGGAGCTGTTTTTT. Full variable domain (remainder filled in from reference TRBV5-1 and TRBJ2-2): KAGVTQTPRYLIKTRGQQVTLSCSPISGHRSVSWYQQTPGQGLQFLFEYFSETQRNKGNFPGRFSGRQFSNSRSEMNVSTLELGDSALYLCASKSGGGTGELFFGEGSRLTVL.

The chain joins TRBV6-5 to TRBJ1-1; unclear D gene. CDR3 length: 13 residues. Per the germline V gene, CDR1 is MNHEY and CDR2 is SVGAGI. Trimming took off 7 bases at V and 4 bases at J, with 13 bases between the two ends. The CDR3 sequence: CASKRGRGTEAFF. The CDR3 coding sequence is TGTGCCAGCAAGAGAGGACGGGGCACTGAAGCTTTCTTT.

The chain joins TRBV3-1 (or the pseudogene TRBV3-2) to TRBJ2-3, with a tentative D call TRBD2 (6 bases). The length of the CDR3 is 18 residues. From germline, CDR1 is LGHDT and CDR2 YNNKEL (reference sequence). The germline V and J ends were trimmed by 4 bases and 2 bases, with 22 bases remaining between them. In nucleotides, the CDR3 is TGTGCCAGCAGCCGGACCTCCTGGGCGGAGGACTACACAGATACGCAGTATTTT. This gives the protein CASSRTSWAEDYTDTQYF.

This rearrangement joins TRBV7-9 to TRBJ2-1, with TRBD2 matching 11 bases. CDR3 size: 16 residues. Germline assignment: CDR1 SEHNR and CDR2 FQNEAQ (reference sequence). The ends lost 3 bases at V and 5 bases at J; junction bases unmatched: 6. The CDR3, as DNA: TGTGCCAGCAGCTTCCTAGGGACTAGCGGAAACAATGAGCAGTTCTTC. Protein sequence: CASSFLGTSGNNEQFF. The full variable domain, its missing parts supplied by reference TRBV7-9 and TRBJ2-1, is DTGVSQNPRHKITKRGQNVTFRCDPISEHNRLYWYRQTLGQGPEFLTYFQNEAQLEKSRLLSDRFSAERPKGSFSTLEIQRTEQGDSAMYLCASSFLGTSGNNEQFFGPGTRLTVL.

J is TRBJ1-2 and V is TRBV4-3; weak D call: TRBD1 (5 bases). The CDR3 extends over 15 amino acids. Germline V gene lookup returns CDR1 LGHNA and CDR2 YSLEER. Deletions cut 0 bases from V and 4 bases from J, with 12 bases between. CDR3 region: CASSQDLTEGYGYTF. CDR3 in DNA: TGCGCCAGCAGCCAAGATTTGACAGAAGGCTATGGCTACACCTTC.

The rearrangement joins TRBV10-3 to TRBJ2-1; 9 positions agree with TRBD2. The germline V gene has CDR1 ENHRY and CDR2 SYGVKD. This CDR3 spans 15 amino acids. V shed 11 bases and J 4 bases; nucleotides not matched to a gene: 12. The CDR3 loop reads CAVRGGGRGYNEQFF. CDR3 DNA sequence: TGTGCCGTACGAGGGGGCGGGAGGGGGTACAATGAGCAGTTCTTC.

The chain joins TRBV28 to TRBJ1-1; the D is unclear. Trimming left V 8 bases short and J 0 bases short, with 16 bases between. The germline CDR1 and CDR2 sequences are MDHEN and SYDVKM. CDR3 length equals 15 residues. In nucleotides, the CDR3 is TGTGCCAGCGTAATTCTCACGGGGATGAACACTGAAGCTTTCTTT. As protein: CASVILTGMNTEAFF.

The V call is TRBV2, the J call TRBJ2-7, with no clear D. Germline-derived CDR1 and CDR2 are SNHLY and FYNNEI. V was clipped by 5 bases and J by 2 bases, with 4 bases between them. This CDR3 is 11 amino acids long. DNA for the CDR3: TGTGCCAGCAGTATAACCTACGAGCAGTACTTC. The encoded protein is CASSITYEQYF.

The CDR3 DNA follows: TGTGCCAGCAGTGTCCAAGGGCTCCCTAATTCACCCCTCCACTTT. Its protein product is CASSVQGLPNSPLHF. The rearrangement joins TRBV2 to TRBJ1-6; D uncertain. V lost 4 bases and J 6 bases, leaving 13 bases between the germline ends. The germline V gene has CDR1 SNHLY and CDR2 FYNNEI. There are 15 residues in the CDR3.

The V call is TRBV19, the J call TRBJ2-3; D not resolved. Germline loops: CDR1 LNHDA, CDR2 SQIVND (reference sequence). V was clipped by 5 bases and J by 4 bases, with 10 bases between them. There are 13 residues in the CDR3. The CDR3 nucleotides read TGTGCCAGTAGTTTGGACGGGCCAGATACGCAGTATTTT. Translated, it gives CASSLDGPDTQYF.

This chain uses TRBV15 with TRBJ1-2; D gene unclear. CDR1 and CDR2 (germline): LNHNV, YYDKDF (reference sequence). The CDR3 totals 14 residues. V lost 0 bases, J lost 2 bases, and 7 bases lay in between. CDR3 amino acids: CATSREAENYGYTF. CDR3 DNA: TGTGCCACCAGCAGAGAGGCGGAGAACTATGGCTACACCTTC.

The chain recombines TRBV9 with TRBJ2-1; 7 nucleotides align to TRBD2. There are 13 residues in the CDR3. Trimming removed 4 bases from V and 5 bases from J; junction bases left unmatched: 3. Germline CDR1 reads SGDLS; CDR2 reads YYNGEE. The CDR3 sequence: CASSLRGDNEQFF. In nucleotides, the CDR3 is TGTGCCAGCAGCCTCCGGGGGGACAATGAGCAGTTCTTC.